This paragraph reports one TCR beta chain. The target antigen is unknown. This sample is part of a study of human T cells and chemical hapten exposure. About the research overall: The variation in per-sample TCR yields arose mainly from small differences in pooled library volumes. Broader study findings: Those TCRs sitting above 1 in 1000 frequency stayed the same with DPC sensitization.

Unfractionated whole blood yielded the extracted total RNA. This CDR3 is 17 amino acids long. Unique molecular identifiers were attached to individual cDNA molecules within the library. Original processing notes: Per sample, the median was around 96,000 TCRs, with values from about 24,000 to 680,000. One entry per CDR3 protein results from TCRdb running MiXCR on the 5' RACE reads. The V and J calls shown here were made by TCRdb, not taken from the authors' results. The sample has more than 75,000 distinct CDR3 sequences, approximately 16% seen once. This sequence joins TRBV21-1 and TRBJ2-3; the DNA was not compared with TRBD2, the D call given in the table. TRBV21-1 is a known pseudogene. The TCR was taken from a female donor in good health. CDR3 region: CASSKKTAVGLPDTQYF. DNA of the CDR3: TGTGCCAGCAGCAAAAAAACTGCAGTGGGCCTCCCAGATACGCAGTATTTT.